Listed below are T cell receptor beta chains from one sample, sequenced in a study of blood T cell repertoires in COVID-19. Clones were sequenced by immunoSEQ multiplex PCR, and TCRdb holds only the in-frame ones, with some missing. The repertoire includes around 370,000 clones, 85% to 90% of them detected once, and about 6.5% sits in the top ten. Sequencing input: peripheral blood. These receptors were collected from a man between 18 and 29 years old with active or convalescent COVID-19. CDR3s include the opening cysteine and the closing phenylalanine or tryptophan. The D gene is left open where the match is weak. Size values are once, few and many counts, or a class for expanded clones, and some rows have none.

J: TRBJ1-5; length: 15; V: TRBV19; size: -; D: -; DNA: TGTGCCAGTAGCCCTAACGCAGGGCCCGGTCAGCCCCAGCATTTT; CDR3: CASSPNAGPGQPQHF
J: TRBJ2-5; length: 15; V: TRBV5-1; size: -; D: TRBD2; DNA: TGCGCCAGCAGCCAGAGGACTAGCGGACAAGAGACCCAGTACTTC; CDR3: CASSQRTSGQETQYF
J: TRBJ2-7; length: 14; V: TRBV2; size: -; D: -; DNA: TGTGCCAGCACCTGGAGGACAGCCTCCTACGAGCAGTACTTC; CDR3: CASTWRTASYEQYF
J: TRBJ1-3; length: 15; V: TRBV5-3; size: -; D: TRBD1; DNA: TGTGCCAGAAGCGAGACAGGGGCTACTGGAAACACCATATATTTT; CDR3: CARSETGATGNTIYF
J: TRBJ2-5; length: 11; V: TRBV6-2/TRBV6-3; size: -; D: -; DNA: TGTGCCAGCAGTCAACAAGAGACCCAGTACTTC; CDR3: CASSQQETQYF
J: TRBJ2-1; length: 14; V: TRBV24-1; size: -; D: TRBD2; DNA: TGTGCCACCTTGGGGACTAGCGGGACCAATGAGCAGTTCTTC; CDR3: CATLGTSGTNEQFF
J: TRBJ2-1; length: 12; V: TRBV6-5; size: once; D: -; DNA: TGTGCCAGCAGTTACCCCAACAATGAGCAGTTCTTC; CDR3: CASSYPNNEQFF
J: TRBJ1-1; length: 14; V: TRBV30; size: -; D: TRBD1; DNA: TGTGCCTGGAGGGGGGACAGCCCGAACACTGAAGCTTTCTTT; CDR3: CAWRGDSPNTEAFF
J: TRBJ2-7; length: 15; V: TRBV9; size: once; D: TRBD2; DNA: TGTGCCAGCAGCCCAGGACTAGCGGGGAGGGGAGAGCAGTACTTC; CDR3: CASSPGLAGRGEQYF
J: TRBJ1-1; length: 16; V: TRBV12-5; size: -; D: -; DNA: TGTGCTAGTAATAGTGGTTTGCCTGGGGGGAGGACTGAAGCTTTCTTT; CDR3: CASNSGLPGGRTEAFF
J: TRBJ1-6; length: 15; V: TRBV11-2; size: -; D: TRBD1; DNA: TGTGCCAGCAGCTTAGGGCAGGGGGCGTATTCACCCCTCCACTTT; CDR3: CASSLGQGAYSPLHF
J: TRBJ2-7; length: 15; V: TRBV15; size: -; D: TRBD1; DNA: TGTGCCACCAGCGCGCGGACAGGGGGCACCTACGAGCAGTACTTC; CDR3: CATSARTGGTYEQYF
J: TRBJ2-5; length: 13; V: TRBV20-1; size: -; D: -; DNA: TGCAGTGCTAGTCCCGCGGGCCGGGAGACCCAGTACTTC; CDR3: CSASPAGRETQYF
J: TRBJ1-5; length: 15; V: TRBV3-1/TRBV3-2; size: -; D: -; DNA: TGTGCCAGCAGCCAGTCGTACGGGAATAATCAGCCCCAGCATTTT; CDR3: CASSQSYGNNQPQHF
J: TRBJ2-7; length: 16; V: TRBV11-3; size: -; D: TRBD1; DNA: TGTGCCAGCAGTCAAGGACAGGGGGACATCTCCTACGAGCAGTACTTC; CDR3: CASSQGQGDISYEQYF
J: TRBJ2-7; length: 14; V: TRBV6-2/TRBV6-3; size: -; D: TRBD1; DNA: TGTGCCAGCAGTTCCCCGGACAGGCTCTACGAGCAGTACTTC; CDR3: CASSSPDRLYEQYF
J: TRBJ1-1; length: 14; V: TRBV19; size: -; D: TRBD1; DNA: TGTGCCAGTAGTATAAGCAGGGGGCTGACTGAAGCTTTCTTT; CDR3: CASSISRGLTEAFF
J: TRBJ1-2; length: 13; V: TRBV9; size: -; D: TRBD1; DNA: TGTGCCAGCAGCGGGTGGGACAGCTATGGCTACACCTTC; CDR3: CASSGWDSYGYTF
J: TRBJ2-7; length: 14; V: TRBV28; size: -; D: -; DNA: TGTGCCAGCAGTTTATACCGGGACTCCTACGAGCAGTACTTC; CDR3: CASSLYRDSYEQYF
J: TRBJ1-2; length: 14; V: TRBV28; size: -; D: TRBD1; DNA: TGTGCCAGTCAGACAGGGGGCGAAAACTATGGCTACACCTTC; CDR3: CASQTGGENYGYTF
J: TRBJ2-1; length: 16; V: TRBV28; size: -; D: TRBD2; DNA: TGTGCCAGCAGGACCCCCCCACCGGGACTAGCATCTGAGCAGTTCTTC; CDR3: CASRTPPPGLASEQFF
J: TRBJ2-7; length: 13; V: TRBV6-5; size: -; D: TRBD1; DNA: TGTGCCAGCAGCCGGACAGGGGAAAACGAGCAGTACTTC; CDR3: CASSRTGENEQYF
J: TRBJ1-2; length: 16; V: TRBV4-1; size: -; D: TRBD1; DNA: TGCGCCAGCAGCCTCCAGGGACAGGACACTAACTATGGCTACACCTTC; CDR3: CASSLQGQDTNYGYTF
J: TRBJ1-3; length: 18; V: TRBV6-2/TRBV6-3; size: few; D: TRBD1; DNA: TGTGCCAGCAGTTCCAAAACCTTCCGACAGGGCTCTGGAAACACCATATATTTT; CDR3: CASSSKTFRQGSGNTIYF
J: TRBJ2-5; length: 13; V: TRBV10-3; size: -; D: TRBD2; DNA: TGTGCCAGCAGACTAGCGGGAAGGGAGACCCAGTACTTC; CDR3: CASRLAGRETQYF
J: TRBJ1-1; length: 15; V: TRBV6-5; size: -; D: -; DNA: TGTGCCAGCAGACTGACCTGGGGAGGCCCCACTGAAGCTTTCTTT; CDR3: CASRLTWGGPTEAFF
J: TRBJ2-3; length: 15; V: TRBV10-3; size: once; D: -; DNA: TGTGCCATCAGTCCAGGGTCCCGGGTCGCAGATACGCAGTATTTT; CDR3: CAISPGSRVADTQYF
J: TRBJ1-2; length: 19; V: TRBV7-9; size: -; D: TRBD1; DNA: TGTGCCAGCAGCTTAGGATCCGGGACAGGGACGGGGCTGAACTATGGCTACACCTTC; CDR3: CASSLGSGTGTGLNYGYTF